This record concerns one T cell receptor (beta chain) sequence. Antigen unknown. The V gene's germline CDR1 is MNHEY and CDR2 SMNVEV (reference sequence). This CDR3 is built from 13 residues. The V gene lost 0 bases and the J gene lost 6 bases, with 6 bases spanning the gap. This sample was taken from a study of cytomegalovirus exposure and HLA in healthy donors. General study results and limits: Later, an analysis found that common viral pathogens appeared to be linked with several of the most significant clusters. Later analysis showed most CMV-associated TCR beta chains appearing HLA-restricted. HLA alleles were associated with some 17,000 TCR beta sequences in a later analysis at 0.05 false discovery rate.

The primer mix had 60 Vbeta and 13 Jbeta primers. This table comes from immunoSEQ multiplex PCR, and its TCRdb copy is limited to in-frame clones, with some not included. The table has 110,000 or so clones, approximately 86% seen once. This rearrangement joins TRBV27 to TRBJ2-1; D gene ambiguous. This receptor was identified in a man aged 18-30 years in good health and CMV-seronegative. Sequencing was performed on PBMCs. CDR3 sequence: CASSLSLPNEQFF. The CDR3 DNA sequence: TGTGCCAGCAGTTTATCACTCCCCAATGAGCAGTTCTTC.